These 15 T cell receptor beta chains came from one sample sequenced in a study of blood T cell repertoires in COVID-19. Clones were read by immunoSEQ multiplex PCR, and TCRdb kept only the in-frame ones, dropping some. The repertoire includes fewer than 120,000 clones, approximately 82% of them detected once, and 3.8% sits in the top ten. Sequenced material: peripheral blood. The receptors originated from a woman of 80 years or more with acute or convalescent COVID-19.

The gene calls are TRBV28 and TRBJ1-2; TRBD1 agrees at 9 bases. CDR1 is MDHEN, CDR2 SYDVKM, per germline. After removal of 5 bases from V and 4 bases from J, the junction contained 5 bases not matched to a gene. This CDR3 is built from 14 residues. Written as DNA, the CDR3 is TGTGCCAGCAGTGAGAACAGGGGGCTCTATGGCTACACCTTC. Translation: CASSENRGLYGYTF.

The chain uses TRBV3-1 (or the pseudogene TRBV3-2) and TRBJ1-2, with 7 positions matching TRBD1. The CDR3 consists of 13 residues. After removal of 6 bases from V and 5 bases from J, the junction contained 6 bases not matched to a gene. CDR1 and CDR2 from the germline V gene are LGHDT and YNNKEL (reference sequence). The CDR3 DNA sequence: TGTGCCAGCAGTCGACAGGGAGATTATGGCTACACCTTC. It specifies CASSRQGDYGYTF.

This chain connects TRBV23-1 to TRBJ1-2; 7 bases align to TRBD1. TRBV23-1 is designated an ORF whose function remains uncertain. The length of the CDR3 is 14 residues. V lost 0 bases and J lost 6; bases outside the gene matches: 4. The CDR3 loop reads CASSQSKQGNGYTF. For the CDR3, the DNA is TGCGCCAGCAGTCAATCGAAACAGGGGAATGGCTACACCTTC.

The rearrangement uses TRBV24-1 and TRBJ1-1; D gene ambiguous. Germline V CDR1 and CDR2: KGHDR, SFDVKD. V lost 1 base and J lost 7, with 9 bases in between. The CDR3 length is 13 residues. This chain's CDR3 is CATSDFRGIEAFF. The DNA of the CDR3 is TGTGCCACCAGTGATTTTCGGGGTATTGAAGCTTTCTTT.

This clone is categorized as medium-sized (0.01 to 0.1%). The CDR3 loop is CASSTSGSYEQYF. The CDR3 DNA follows: TGTGCCAGTAGTACTAGCGGGAGTTACGAGCAGTACTTC. This chain uses TRBV19 with TRBJ2-7; 10 bases line up with TRBD2. Unmatched junction bases numbered 1, after V lost 4 bases and J lost 4 bases. This CDR3 is 13 amino acids long. Germline values: CDR1 LNHDA, CDR2 SQIVND (reference sequence).

The chain employs TRBV5-1 and TRBJ2-3; D may be TRBD2 (6 bases). The V gene's germline CDR1 is SGHRS and CDR2 YFSETQ. CDR3 size: 16 residues. V was pared by 0 bases and J by 0 bases, with 11 bases between. In nucleotides, the CDR3 is TGCGCCAGCAGCTTGGAGGGCGGGATAAGCACAGATACGCAGTATTTT. Translation: CASSLEGGISTDTQYF.

The genes are TRBV6-5 and TRBJ2-7, with 7 bases fitting TRBD2. The trim removed 10 bases at V and 9 bases at J, leaving 18 bases unmatched. The germline gives CDR1 MNHEY, CDR2 SVGAGI. The CDR3 runs to 14 residues. This CDR3 reads CATTRLADRRGQYF. Written as DNA, the CDR3 is TGTGCCACCACACGACTAGCAGATCGAAGAGGGCAGTACTTC.

The V gene is TRBV28, the J gene TRBJ1-5, with D perhaps matching TRBD1 (6 bases). Trimming cost V 4 bases and J 0 bases, with 10 bases left between them. The CDR3 consists of 15 residues. The germline V gene has CDR1 MDHEN and CDR2 SYDVKM. CDR3 DNA sequence: TGTGCCAGCAGTTCCCAACAGGGTAGCAATCAGCCCCAGCATTTT. Its translation: CASSSQQGSNQPQHF. The full variable domain, its missing parts supplied by reference TRBV28 and TRBJ1-5, is DVKVTQSSRYLVKRTGEKVFLECVQDMDHENMFWYRQDPGLGLRLIYFSYDVKMKEKGDIPEGYSVSREKKERFSLILESASTNQTSMYLCASSSQQGSNQPQHFGDGTRLSIL.

The chain recombines TRBV6-2 or TRBV6-3 with TRBJ2-7; TRBD2 aligns across 10 bases. V was clipped by 2 bases and J by 2 bases; unmatched bases: 9. Germline lookup yields CDR1 MNHEY and CDR2 SVGEGT. This CDR3 comprises 17 residues. CDR3 bases: TGTGCCAGCAGTTACCCATCCAGCGGGAGGGTGACCTACGAGCAGTACTTC. It is translated as CASSYPSSGRVTYEQYF.

The V and J genes are TRBV18 and TRBJ1-2, with 7 bases matching TRBD1. This CDR3 is built from 13 residues. Germline V gene data show CDR1 as KGHSH and CDR2 as LQKENI. Unmatched junction bases numbered 7, after V lost 5 bases and J lost 7 bases. This CDR3 is CASSSDRSGGYTF. Written as DNA, the CDR3 is TGTGCCAGCTCATCGGACAGGTCGGGTGGCTACACCTTC. The full variable domain, completed using reference TRBV18 and TRBJ1-2, is NAGVMQNPRHLVRRRGQEARLRCSPMKGHSHVYWYRQLPEEGLKFMVYLQKENIIDESGMPKERFSAEFPKEGPSILRIQQVVRGDSAAYFCASSSDRSGGYTFGSGTRLTVV.

Only a few counts were recorded for this clone. This chain links TRBV28 with TRBJ2-1; D gene unclear. The germline gives CDR1 MDHEN, CDR2 SYDVKM. V was clipped by 2 bases and J by 3 bases, with 5 bases between them. The length of the CDR3 is 13 residues. DNA for the CDR3: TGTGCCAGCAGTTTACCCGGCTACAATGAGCAGTTCTTC. Protein: CASSLPGYNEQFF.

V gene TRBV11-3 combines with J gene TRBJ2-5; a weak D match, TRBD2 (6 bases). The CDR3 has 16 amino acids. V was cut by 2 bases and J by 2 bases, with 15 bases left in between. The germline gives CDR1 SGHNT, CDR2 YENEEA. As DNA, the CDR3 is TGTGCCAGCAGCTTACACGGGAGTCTATCTCAAGAGACCCAGTACTTC. Residues: CASSLHGSLSQETQYF.

The V call is TRBV7-2, the J call TRBJ2-7; TRBD2 agrees at 13 bases. Per the germline V gene, CDR1 is SGHTA and CDR2 is FQGNSA. The CDR3 loop spans 17 amino acids. V was clipped by 5 bases and J by 1 base; unmatched bases: 8. The DNA for the CDR3 is TGTGCCAGCAGCCCCGGAAAGGGACTAGCGGGGTCCTACGAGCAGTACTTC. Its translation is CASSPGKGLAGSYEQYF. Supplemented by reference TRBV7-2 and TRBJ2-7, the full variable domain reads GAGVSQSPSNKVTEKGKDVELRCDPISGHTALYWYRQSLGQGLEFLIYFQGNSAPDKSGLPSDRFSAERTGGSVSTLTIQRTQQEDSAVYLCASSPGKGLAGSYEQYFGPGTRLTVT.

The rearrangement uses TRBV11-1 and TRBJ2-7, with no clear D. Per the germline V gene, CDR1 is SGHAT and CDR2 is FQDESV (reference sequence). V lost 2 bases to trimming and J lost 2 bases, with 13 bases between them. The CDR3 consists of 15 residues. Here the CDR3 DNA reads TGTGCCAGCAGCTTATCTACCCTGCCCACCTACGAGCAGTACTTC. It codes for CASSLSTLPTYEQYF.

This chain connects TRBV6-5 to TRBJ2-7; possible D gene TRBD2, 6 bases. The V end lost 4 bases, the J end lost 6 bases, and 22 bases lay between the germline ends. The CDR3 loop spans 16 amino acids. Germline CDR1 MNHEY, CDR2 SVGAGI. The CDR3 DNA sequence: TGTGCCAGCAGTTTGTCTGCGGGGAATTTCTTGGTCGAGCAGTACTTC. Its protein is CASSLSAGNFLVEQYF.